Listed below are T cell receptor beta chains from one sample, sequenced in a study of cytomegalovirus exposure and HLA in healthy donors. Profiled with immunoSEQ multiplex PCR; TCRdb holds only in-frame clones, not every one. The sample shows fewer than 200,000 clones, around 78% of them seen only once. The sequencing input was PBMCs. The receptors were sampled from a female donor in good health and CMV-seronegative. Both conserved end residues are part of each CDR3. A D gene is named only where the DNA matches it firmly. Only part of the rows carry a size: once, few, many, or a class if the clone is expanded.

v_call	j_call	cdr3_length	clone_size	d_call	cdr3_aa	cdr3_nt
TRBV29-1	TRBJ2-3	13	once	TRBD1	CSVAGTGWDTQYF	TGCAGCGTGGCAGGGACAGGGTGGGATACGCAGTATTTT
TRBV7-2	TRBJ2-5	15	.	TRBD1	CASSADRGPEETQYF	TGTGCCAGCAGCGCGGACAGGGGGCCGGAGGAGACCCAGTACTTC
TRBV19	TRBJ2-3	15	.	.	CASSDRIFEADTQYF	TGTGCCAGTAGTGACCGGATCTTTGAGGCAGATACGCAGTATTTT
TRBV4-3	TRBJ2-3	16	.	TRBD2	CASSQVASGRLGSQYF	TGCGCCAGCAGCCAAGTCGCTAGCGGGAGGTTGGGGTCGCAGTATTTT
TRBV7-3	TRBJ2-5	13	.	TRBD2	CASAGGEGETQYF	TGTGCCAGCGCGGGGGGGGAGGGGGAGACCCAGTACTTC
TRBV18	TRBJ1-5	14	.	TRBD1	CASSPGQGNQPQHF	TGTGCCAGTTCCCCGGGACAGGGCAATCAGCCCCAGCATTTT
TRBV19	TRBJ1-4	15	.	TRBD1	CASGARQGTFEKLFF	TGTGCCAGTGGCGCGAGACAGGGGACTTTTGAAAAACTGTTTTTT
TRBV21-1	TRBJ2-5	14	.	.	CASSAHRYQETQYF	TGTGCCAGCAGCGCGCACAGGTACCAAGAGACCCAGTACTTC
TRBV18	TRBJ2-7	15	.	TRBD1	CASSAGTGGGYEQYF	TGTGCCAGCTCAGCCGGGACAGGGGGAGGCTACGAGCAGTACTTC
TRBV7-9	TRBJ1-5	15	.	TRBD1	CASSFGTGLNQPQHF	TGTGCCAGCAGCTTCGGGACAGGCCTCAATCAGCCCCAGCATTTT
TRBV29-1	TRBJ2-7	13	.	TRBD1	CSGGQGDGYEQYF	TGCAGCGGGGGACAGGGTGACGGCTACGAGCAGTACTTC
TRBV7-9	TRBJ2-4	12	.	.	CASSPSGNIQYF	TGTGCCAGCAGCCCATCAGGAAACATTCAGTACTTC
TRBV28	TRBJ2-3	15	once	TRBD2	CASSPLAGATDTQYF	TGTGCCAGCAGTCCCTTAGCGGGAGCGACAGATACGCAGTATTTT
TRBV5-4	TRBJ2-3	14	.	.	CATHPFADTDTQYF	TGTGCAACCCACCCTTTTGCGGATACAGATACGCAGTATTTT
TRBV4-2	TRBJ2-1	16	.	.	CASSQDRVAARNEQFF	TGTGCCAGCAGCCAAGATCGAGTAGCGGCCAGGAATGAGCAGTTCTTC
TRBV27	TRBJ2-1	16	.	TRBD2	CASSPSPAGEYNEQFF	TGTGCCAGCAGTCCCTCGCCGGCGGGGGAGTACAATGAGCAGTTCTTC
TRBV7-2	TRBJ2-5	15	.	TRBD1	CASSVDRTGPETQYF	TGTGCCAGCAGCGTAGACCGGACAGGGCCAGAGACCCAGTACTTC
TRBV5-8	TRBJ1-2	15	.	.	CASSFETGIIYGYTF	TGTGCCAGCAGCTTTGAAACAGGGATAATCTATGGCTACACCTTC
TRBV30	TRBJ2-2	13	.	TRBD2	CAWNREGAGELFF	TGTGCCTGGAACCGGGAGGGGGCCGGGGAGCTGTTTTTT
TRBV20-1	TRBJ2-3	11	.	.	CSVGGGTGGYF	.
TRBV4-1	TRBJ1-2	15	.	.	CASSQGASRDYGYTF	TGCGCCAGCAGCCAAGGCGCCTCACGGGATTATGGCTACACCTTC
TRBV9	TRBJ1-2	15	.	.	CASSVEAQGNYGYTF	TGTGCCAGCAGCGTAGAGGCACAGGGCAACTATGGCTACACCTTC
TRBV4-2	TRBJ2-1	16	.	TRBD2	CASSQEGAGGPDEQFF	TGTGCCAGCAGCCAAGAAGGAGCGGGGGGGCCCGATGAGCAGTTCTTC
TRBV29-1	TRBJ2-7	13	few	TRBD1	CSVETDRGREQYF	TGCAGCGTTGAAACGGACAGGGGCCGGGAGCAGTACTTC
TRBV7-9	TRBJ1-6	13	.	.	CSSSHRSDSPLHF	TGTTCCAGCAGCCATCGGTCGGATTCACCCCTCCACTTT
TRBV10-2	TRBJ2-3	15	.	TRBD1	CASADWTGGTDTQYF	TGCGCCAGTGCCGACTGGACAGGGGGCACAGATACGCAGTATTTT
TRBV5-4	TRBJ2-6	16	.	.	CASSQTGVSGANGLTF	TGTGCCAGCAGCCAGACCGGAGTCTCTGGGGCCAACGGCCTGACTTTC
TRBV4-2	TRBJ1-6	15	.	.	CASSQALTNVSPLHF	TGTGCCAGCAGCCAAGCCCTCACAAATGTTTCACCCCTCCACTTT
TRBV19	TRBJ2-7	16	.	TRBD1	CASSIGGTGGGYEQYF	TGTGCCAGTAGTATAGGGGGGACAGGAGGGGGCTACGAGCAGTACTTC
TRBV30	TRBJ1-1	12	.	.	CAWSKGVAEAFF	TGTGCCTGGAGTAAAGGGGTGGCTGAAGCTTTCTTT
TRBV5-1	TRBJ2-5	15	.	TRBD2	CASSLTSGLDWTQYF	TGCGCCAGCAGCTTGACTAGCGGGCTGGACTGGACCCAGTACTTC
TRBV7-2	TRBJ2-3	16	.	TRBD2	CASSLRGGRRTDTQYF	TGTGCCAGCAGCCTCCGGGGCGGGAGGCGCACAGATACGCAGTATTTT
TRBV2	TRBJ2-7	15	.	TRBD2	CASSDGLAASYEQYF	TGTGCCAGCAGTGACGGACTAGCGGCTAGCTACGAGCAGTACTTC
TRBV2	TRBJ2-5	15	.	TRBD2	CASSLLAGGRKTQYF	TGTGCAAGCAGCCTGTTGGCGGGAGGGCGAAAGACCCAGTACTTC
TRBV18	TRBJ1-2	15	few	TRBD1	CASSPQDRANYGYTF	TGTGCCAGCTCACCCCAGGACAGGGCTAACTATGGCTACACCTTC
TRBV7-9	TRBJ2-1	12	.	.	CASSLANNEQFF	TGTGCCAGCAGCTTAGCCAACAATGAGCAGTTCTTC
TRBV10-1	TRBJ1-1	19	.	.	CASSESKNRVGLGHTEAFF	TGCGCCAGCAGTGAGTCGAAGAACAGGGTTGGTTTGGGTCACACTGAAGCTTTCTTT
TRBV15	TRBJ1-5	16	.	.	CATSRGGAVSNQPQHF	TGTGCCACCAGCAGAGGTGGGGCGGTAAGCAATCAGCCCCAGCATTTT
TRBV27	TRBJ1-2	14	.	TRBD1	CASSFGGQGHGYTF	TGTGCCAGCAGTTTTGGGGGACAGGGCCATGGCTACACCTTC
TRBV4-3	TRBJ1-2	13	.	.	CASRKTDNYGYTF	TGCGCCAGCAGGAAAACTGATAACTATGGCTACACCTTC
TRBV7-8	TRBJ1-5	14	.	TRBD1	CASSHGTGGQPQHF	TGTGCCAGCAGTCACGGGACAGGGGGACAGCCCCAGCATTTT
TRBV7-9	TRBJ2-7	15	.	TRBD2	CASGIVTGGVNEQYF	TGTGCCAGCGGCATCGTCACTGGGGGGGTGAACGAGCAGTACTTC
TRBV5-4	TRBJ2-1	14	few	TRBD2	CASSEAGTRNEQFF	TGTGCCAGCAGTGAAGCTGGGACTAGGAATGAGCAGTTCTTC
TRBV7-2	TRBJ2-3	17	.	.	CASSLSLQEASTDTQYF	TGTGCCAGCAGCTTATCCCTGCAGGAGGCGAGCACAGATACGCAGTATTTT
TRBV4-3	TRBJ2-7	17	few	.	CASSLAFQGPIPYEQYF	TGCGCCAGCAGCCTCGCTTTTCAGGGGCCAATTCCCTACGAGCAGTACTTC
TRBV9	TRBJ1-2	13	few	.	CASSSGTNYGYTF	TGTGCCAGCTCGAGCGGGACGAACTATGGCTACACCTTC
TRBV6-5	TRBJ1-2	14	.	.	CASRRQPTNYGYTF	TGTGCCAGCAGAAGACAGCCTACGAACTATGGCTACACCTTC
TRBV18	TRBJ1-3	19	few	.	CASSPFSPQGGTSGNTIYF	TGTGCCAGCTCACCATTTTCTCCTCAGGGAGGAACCTCTGGAAACACCATATATTTT
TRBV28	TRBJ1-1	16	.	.	CASSRRPGFMNTEAFF	TGTGCCAGCAGCCGCCGACCAGGGTTCATGAACACTGAAGCTTTCTTT
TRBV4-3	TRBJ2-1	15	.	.	CASSQTRASYNEQFF	TGCGCCAGCAGCCAAACCAGGGCCTCCTACAATGAGCAGTTCTTC
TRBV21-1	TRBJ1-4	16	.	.	CASSSPRTAVNEKLFF	TGTGCCAGCAGCAGCCCGAGGACAGCCGTAAATGAAAAACTGTTTTTT
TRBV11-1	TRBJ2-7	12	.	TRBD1	CASSLKGTERYF	TGTGCCAGCAGCCTTAAAGGGACAGAGCGGTACTTC
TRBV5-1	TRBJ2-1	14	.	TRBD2	CASSPGTMLPEQFF	TGCGCCAGCAGCCCGGGGACTATGCTTCCTGAGCAGTTCTTC
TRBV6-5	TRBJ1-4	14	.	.	CASSLNGLNEKLFF	TGTGCCAGCAGTCTAAACGGACTCAATGAAAAACTGTTTTTT
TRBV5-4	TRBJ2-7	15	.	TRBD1	CASSLATGSFHEQYF	TGTGCCAGCAGCTTGGCGACAGGGTCCTTCCACGAGCAGTACTTC
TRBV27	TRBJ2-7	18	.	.	CASSLSGGGRRGNYEQYF	TGTGCCAGCAGTTTATCAGGTGGGGGGAGAAGGGGTAACTACGAGCAGTACTTC
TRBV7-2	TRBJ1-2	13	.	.	CASSPGLSYGYTF	TGTGCCAGCAGCCCCGGGTTAAGCTATGGCTACACCTTC
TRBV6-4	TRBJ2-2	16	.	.	CASSTAAYDGTGELFF	TGTGCCAGCAGTACCGCGGCATACGACGGCACCGGGGAGCTGTTTTTT
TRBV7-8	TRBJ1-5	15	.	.	CASSPAGKGNQPQHF	TGTGCCAGCAGCCCCGCAGGGAAGGGCAATCAGCCCCAGCATTTT
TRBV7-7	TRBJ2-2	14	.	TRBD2	CASKRGLNTGELFF	TGTGCTAGCAAGCGGGGCTTGAACACCGGGGAGCTGTTTTTT